The 27 T cell receptor beta chains presented below share a single source sample, sequenced in a study of blood T cells in healthy people across ages. A sample-barcoded 5' primer and a J-beta primer mix were used in a second PCR of roughly 6 to 11 cycles. TCRdb re-derived calls from the 5' RACE reads in MiXCR, one entry per CDR3 protein. Among roughly 900,000 distinct CDR3 sequences, about 30% were seen once, and the ten largest hold approximately 15%. The sample comprised blood. These receptors all come from a woman of 80 years or more in good health.

This clonotype was seen only once. The chain couples TRBV29-1 to TRBJ1-1; a weak D match, TRBD1 (5 bases). Germline V gives CDR1 SQVTM, CDR2 ANQGSEA. CDR3 length: 13 amino acids. Trimming removed 2 bases at V and 0 bases at J, with 7 bases between. The CDR3 sequence is CSVETRVNTEAFF. CDR3 DNA: TGCAGCGTTGAAACCAGGGTGAACACTGAAGCTTTCTTT.

This clonotype came up many times. The chain joins TRBV7-2 to TRBJ1-2; 10 nucleotides match TRBD1. The V segment lost 1 base and the J segment 3 bases; nucleotides outside the gene matches: 2. CDR1 SGHTA and CDR2 FQGNSA come from the germline V gene. The CDR3 extends over 15 amino acids. The chain's CDR3 is CASSLGQGAHYGYTF. The CDR3 region has the DNA TGTGCCAGCAGCTTAGGACAGGGGGCCCACTATGGCTACACCTTC.

V and J are TRBV30 and TRBJ1-4, with a tentative D call TRBD1 (6 bases). The CDR3 consists of 13 residues. CDR1 is GTSNPN, CDR2 SVGIG, per germline (reference sequence). V was clipped by 2 bases and J by 7 bases, with 11 bases between them. The CDR3: CAWSMGAAEKLFF. The DNA for the CDR3 is TGTGCCTGGAGTATGGGGGCGGCTGAAAAACTGTTTTTT.

This clonotype was observed a handful of times. V is TRBV20-1 and J is TRBJ2-1; 7 nucleotides agree with TRBD1. Looked up from germline, CDR1 is DFQATT and CDR2 is SNEGSKA (reference sequence). J lost 7 bases, V lost 6 bases, and 12 bases had no gene match. CDR3 size: 14 residues. The DNA of the CDR3 is TGCAGTGCGGTGCAGGGGGTGGGTAGGAATGAGCAGTTCTTC. As protein: CSAVQGVGRNEQFF.

CDR3 loop: CASSTQGKAYGQYF. The CDR3 nucleotides read TGTGCCAGTAGTACTCAGGGAAAGGCTTACGGGCAGTACTTC. The chain joins TRBV6-6 to TRBJ2-4; D possibly corresponds to TRBD1 (5 bases). The CDR3 is 14 amino acids. CDR1 and CDR2 from the germline V gene are MNHNY and SVGAGI (reference sequence). Trimming left V 9 bases short and J 13 bases short, with 25 bases between.

This clonotype was observed at least ten times. The CDR3 loop is CASSHDTSGGTNEQFF. CDR3 in DNA: TGCGCCAGCAGCCACGACACTAGCGGGGGGACAAATGAGCAGTTCTTC. The chain couples TRBV4-3 to TRBJ2-1; 12 bases are shared with TRBD2. Losses at the gene ends were 3 bases for V and 7 bases for J; bases not matched to a gene: 7. The CDR3 runs to 16 residues. The germline gives CDR1 LGHNA, CDR2 YSLEER.

Ten or more counts support this clonotype. The rearrangement uses TRBV12-3 or TRBV12-4 and TRBJ1-2; no clear D. This CDR3 has 14 amino acids. With 7 bases removed from V and 8 bases from J, the gap between germline ends came to 20 bases. CDR3 nucleotide sequence: TGTGCCAGCACCTTATTGCAGGAGGGTCGGGGCTACACCTTC. This gives the protein CASTLLQEGRGYTF.

The V gene is TRBV4-3, the J gene TRBJ1-1; D is perhaps TRBD1 (5 bases). The CDR3 runs to 13 residues. Germline loops: CDR1 LGHNA, CDR2 YSLEER. The V end lost 0 bases, the J end lost 6 bases, and 8 bases lay between the germline ends. CDR3 DNA: TGCGCCAGCAGCCAAGACAGGGCGGCTGAAGCTTTCTTT. Translating gives CASSQDRAAEAFF.

Of note for this clonotype: Since a much larger clone is just one base distant, this may be a read error. CDR3 sequence: CASSFSLQEGYGHTF. CDR3 bases: TGTGCCAGCAGCTTTTCCCTCCAGGAGGGCTATGGCCACACCTTC. The chain employs TRBV7-2 and TRBJ1-2; D is undetermined. Germline loops: CDR1 SGHTA, CDR2 FQGNSA. The length of the CDR3 is 15 residues.

Ten or more counts support this clonotype. The V gene is TRBV7-2, the J gene TRBJ2-7; 12 nucleotides line up with TRBD2. The V segment lost 4 bases and the J segment 3 bases; nucleotides outside the gene matches: 7. Germline V gene lookup returns CDR1 SGHTA and CDR2 FQGNSA. The CDR3 is 16 residues long. The CDR3 loop is CASSSKTSGGFYEQYF. The CDR3 region has the DNA TGTGCCAGCAGCTCTAAGACTAGCGGGGGTTTCTACGAGCAGTACTTC.

Turning to this clonotype: A much larger clone lies a single base off, so this may be a read error. This chain links TRBV12-3 or TRBV12-4 with TRBJ2-1, with D maybe TRBD1 (6 bases). The J call may be in error: the DNA end matches TRBJ2-7 better. The CDR3 is 17 residues long. The CDR3 DNA sequence: TGTGCCAGCAGTTCTCGTGTGAGGGGGTCGGACGACAATGAGCAGTACTTC. Encoded protein: CASSSRVRGSDDNEQYF.

This clonotype was detected many times. The V gene is TRBV2, the J gene TRBJ2-7; D possibly corresponds to TRBD1 (5 bases). The CDR3 is 14 amino acids. Germline CDR1 and CDR2: SNHLY and FYNNEI. V lost 6 bases and J 3 bases, leaving 15 bases between the germline ends. This CDR3 reads CASSAGHSFYEQYF. CDR3 in DNA: TGTGCCAGCAGCGCCGGACATTCCTTCTACGAGCAGTACTTC.

This chain uses TRBV6-2 or TRBV6-3 with TRBJ2-3; 9 nucleotides match TRBD2. This CDR3 has 16 amino acids. V was pared by 6 bases and J by 1 base, with 8 bases of the junction left unmatched. Germline-derived CDR1 and CDR2 are MNHEY and SVGEGT. The CDR3 bases are TGTGCCAGCAGCCCGACTAGCGGAAGGGGCACAGATACGCAGTATTTT. Translation gives CASSPTSGRGTDTQYF.

This clonotype was detected a few times. The J gene is TRBJ1-5, the V gene TRBV2, with a weak D call TRBD1 (6 bases). The CDR3 is 15 residues long. Trimming left V 5 bases short and J 3 bases short, with 14 bases between. CDR1 and CDR2 from the germline V gene are SNHLY and FYNNEI. CDR3 nucleotide sequence: TGTGCCAGCAGTTTGGACAGAACCAACAATCAGCCCCAGCATTTT. This translates into CASSLDRTNNQPQHF.

This clonotype has at least ten counts. J is TRBJ2-6 and V is TRBV29-1; D unclear. Per the germline V gene, CDR1 is SQVTM and CDR2 is ANQGSEA. V lost 4 bases and J lost 0, with 10 bases in between. The CDR3 is 15 residues long. As DNA, the CDR3 is TGCAGCGTTGCTGGCCTGCACTCTGGGGCCAACGTCCTGACTTTC. It specifies CSVAGLHSGANVLTF.

Comments on this clonotype: This may be a read error: a much more frequent sequence differs by one nucleotide. Because the CDR3's place on the DNA is in doubt, the DNA is left out and the CDR3 is given as listed by TCRdb. The V call is TRBV20-1, the J call TRBJ1-2; the DNA was not used to check the table's D call, TRBD1. Including both end residues, the CDR3 is 13 amino acids long. CDR1 is DFQATT, CDR2 SNEGSKA, per germline (reference sequence). The CDR3: CSAWDKNNYGCTF.

This clonotype was seen ten or more times. A read error may be the cause here, since a much bigger clone is one base away. The chain combines TRBV7-2 with TRBJ2-1, with D possibly being TRBD2 (6 bases). Deletions cut 5 bases from V and 8 bases from J, with 16 bases between. Germline CDR1 and CDR2: SGHTA and FQGNSA. CDR3 size: 14 residues. The CDR3 coding sequence is TGTGCCAGCAGCCCGGGTGGGGGGAGTGATGAGCAGTTCTTC. It translates to CASSPGGGSDEQFF.

The chain carries TRBV20-1 and TRBJ2-7; 7 bases are a match to TRBD1. CDR1 is DFQATT and CDR2 is SNEGSKA in the germline V gene (reference sequence). The CDR3 has 14 amino acids. The ends lost 5 bases at V and 0 bases at J; junction bases unmatched: 7. CDR3 protein: CSAPKQGTSYEQYF. The CDR3 coding sequence is TGCAGTGCTCCTAAACAGGGGACCTCCTACGAGCAGTACTTC.

This clonotype was found a few times. The rearrangement uses TRBV6-1 and TRBJ2-4, with D possibly being TRBD2 (6 bases). Germline V gene sequence: CDR1 MNHNS, CDR2 SASEGT. V was clipped by 3 bases and J by 0 bases, with 15 bases between them. This CDR3 has 17 amino acids. CDR3 coding DNA: TGTGCCAGCAGTGATGGGGGAGGTTCTCTAGCCAAAAACATTCAGTACTTC. Translated, it gives CASSDGGGSLAKNIQYF.

In this sample, this clonotype turned up a few times. The chain combines TRBV20-1 with TRBJ2-7; D might be TRBD1 (5 bases). CDR3 length equals 13 residues. Deletions cut 5 bases from V and 2 bases from J, with 13 bases between. In germline, CDR1 is DFQATT, CDR2 SNEGSKA (reference sequence). CDR3 protein: CSAGIRATYEQYF. The CDR3 DNA is TGCAGTGCTGGGATCAGGGCTACCTACGAGCAGTACTTC.

This clonotype was counted ten times or more. The gene calls are TRBV6-1 and TRBJ2-6, with D maybe TRBD1 (5 bases). The CDR3 contains 14 residues. V was clipped by 4 bases and J by 3 bases, with 7 bases between them. Germline lookup yields CDR1 MNHNS and CDR2 SASEGT. The CDR3 DNA reads TGTGCCAGCAGTGCTGGACATGGGGCCAACGTCCTGACTTTC. It codes for CASSAGHGANVLTF.

This clonotype has ten or more counts. The rearrangement uses TRBV7-2 and TRBJ1-2, with unresolved D. Deletions cut 6 bases from V and 5 bases from J, with 19 bases between. Per germline, CDR1 SGHTA and CDR2 FQGNSA. The CDR3 is 15 amino acids. The CDR3, as DNA: TGTGCCAGCAGTTCCGGACCCACCCGTTCATATGGCTACACCTTC. It specifies CASSSGPTRSYGYTF.

The CDR3 DNA reads TGTGCCAGCTCCCTTACCCTGGACAGTCTGATTGAAGGTTATGGCTACACCTTC. This translates into CASSLTLDSLIEGYGYTF. This chain connects TRBV18 to TRBJ1-2; a possible D gene is TRBD1 (6 bases). CDR1 is KGHSH, CDR2 LQKENI, per germline. This CDR3 spans 18 amino acids. Deletions cut 6 bases from V and 5 bases from J, with 28 bases between.

V is TRBV7-2 and J is TRBJ2-5; TRBD1 is a possible D gene (5 bases). Per germline, CDR1 SGHTA and CDR2 FQGNSA. The CDR3 has 17 amino acids. Trimming left V 1 base short and J 2 bases short, with 17 bases between. As DNA, the CDR3 is TGTGCCAGCAGCTTAGTTAAGGGGCCAGTCGGACAAGAGACCCAGTACTTC. Protein sequence: CASSLVKGPVGQETQYF.

With respect to this clonotype: A much larger clone differs by one base, so this may be a read error. The CDR3 bases are TGTGCCAGCAGCCAGAGGGGAGGGGACTACATCTTC. Translating gives CASSQRGGDYIF. The V call is TRBV27, the J call TRBJ1-2; tentative D call: TRBD1 (5 bases). Germline V lookup: CDR1 MNHEY, CDR2 SMNVEV (reference sequence). The CDR3 spans 12 residues.

This chain connects TRBV18 to TRBJ2-7; no firm D call. The CDR3 has 13 amino acids. Germline loops: CDR1 KGHSH, CDR2 LQKENI. V gave up 4 bases and J gave up 4 bases, with 11 bases separating them. Written as DNA, the CDR3 is TGTGCCAGCTCACTGAATCACAGTTACGAGCAGTACTTC. It codes for CASSLNHSYEQYF.

This clonotype was seen a handful of times. V usage is TRBV6-6 and J usage is TRBJ2-1; D possibly uses TRBD1 or TRBD2 (5 bases each). The CDR3 contains 16 residues. The germline V and J ends were trimmed by 7 bases and 8 bases, with 24 bases remaining between them. Germline assignment: CDR1 MNHNY and CDR2 SVGAGI (reference sequence). This CDR3 reads CASTQRGLRFPDEQFF. The CDR3 DNA reads as TGTGCCAGCACCCAGAGGGGCCTCCGATTTCCCGATGAGCAGTTCTTC.